Listed below are T cell receptor beta chains from one sample, sequenced in a study of blood T cell repertoires in COVID-19. Clones were sequenced by immunoSEQ multiplex PCR, and TCRdb holds only the in-frame ones, with some missing. The sample carries about 140,000 clones, around 83% recorded once. Sequenced sample: peripheral blood. All receptors come from an elderly woman with acute or convalescent COVID-19. The CDR3 runs from the conserved cysteine through the conserved F or W. A D gene is named only where the DNA matches it firmly. Clone size is not always given. Where it is, it says once, few, many or a class for expanded clones.

TRBD1	TRBJ1-2	TRBV3-1/TRBV3-2	NA	CASSLMLTGSYGYTF	TGTGCCAGCAGCCTTATGTTGACAGGGAGCTATGGCTACACCTTC
TRBD2	TRBJ2-7	TRBV7-9	NA	CASSLLAGVTYEQYF	TGTGCCAGCAGTCTCCTAGCGGGCGTGACCTACGAGCAGTACTTC
NA	TRBJ2-7	TRBV4-1	NA	CASSQSQGPYEQYF	TGCGCCAGCAGCCAATCTCAGGGGCCCTACGAGCAGTACTTC
TRBD2	TRBJ2-3	TRBV5-1	NA	CASSPGLAGPMGDTQYF	TGCGCCAGCAGCCCCGGACTAGCGGGCCCCATGGGCGATACGCAGTATTTT
TRBD1	TRBJ1-5	TRBV27	NA	CASSPVDRAYQPQHF	TGTGCCAGCAGTCCCGTCGACAGGGCTTATCAGCCCCAGCATTTT
NA	TRBJ2-3	TRBV5-1	NA	CASSPGVSTDTQYF	TGCGCCAGCAGTCCGGGGGTTAGCACAGATACGCAGTATTTT
TRBD1	TRBJ2-7	TRBV6-6	NA	CASSYGTGSHEQYF	TGTGCCAGCAGTTACGGGACAGGGTCCCACGAGCAGTACTTC
TRBD2	TRBJ2-1	TRBV3-1/TRBV3-2	NA	CASSPGLAAYNEQFF	TGTGCCAGCAGCCCGGGACTAGCGGCCTACAATGAGCAGTTCTTC
NA	TRBJ2-5	TRBV18	NA	CASSPTTETQYF	TGTGCCAGCTCACCCACTACAGAGACCCAGTACTTC
TRBD1	TRBJ1-1	TRBV3-1/TRBV3-2	NA	CASSQSFGTGVGEAFF	TGTGCCAGCAGCCAAAGTTTTGGGACAGGGGTTGGTGAAGCTTTCTTT
NA	TRBJ1-6	TRBV30	NA	CAWSVRGYLGNSPLHF	TGTGCCTGGAGTGTTCGGGGGTATTTGGGGAATTCACCCCTCCACTTT
TRBD1	TRBJ2-5	TRBV7-8	NA	CASSLGVGGGQETQYF	TGTGCCAGCAGCTTAGGGGTAGGGGGCGGCCAAGAGACCCAGTACTTC
TRBD2	TRBJ2-5	TRBV5-1	NA	CASSLSGLADQETQYF	TGCGCCAGCAGCTTGTCGGGACTAGCGGACCAAGAGACCCAGTACTTC
NA	TRBJ1-2	TRBV6-6	NA	CASSYYFAGYGYTF	TGTGCCAGCAGTTATTACTTTGCGGGGTATGGCTACACCTTC
NA	TRBJ2-7	TRBV21-1	NA	CAIGRRGLTEQYF	TGTGCCATCGGTCGTAGGGGGCTCACCGAGCAGTACTTC
TRBD2	TRBJ2-7	TRBV11-2	NA	CASSLNSGGSYEQYF	TGTGCCAGCAGCTTAAACTCGGGGGGGAGCTACGAGCAGTACTTC
TRBD2	TRBJ2-5	TRBV5-1	NA	CASSPQGGGSRQETQYF	TGCGCCAGCAGCCCCCAAGGCGGCGGGAGTAGGCAAGAGACCCAGTACTTC
NA	TRBJ1-4	TRBV19	NA	CASSVSRDGGEKLFF	TGTGCCAGTAGTGTCTCCCGGGACGGAGGGGAAAAACTGTTTTTT
TRBD2	TRBJ2-7	TRBV4-1	once	CASSQALGGRYEQYF	TGCGCCAGCAGCCAAGCACTCGGCGGGAGGTACGAGCAGTACTTC
NA	TRBJ2-1	TRBV27	once	CASRRGGEQFF	TGTGCCAGCAGAAGAGGGGGAGAGCAGTTCTTC
NA	TRBJ1-1	TRBV7-8	NA	CASSRVFSEAFF	TGTGCCAGCAGCCGAGTTTTCTCTGAAGCTTTCTTT
NA	TRBJ2-4	TRBV4-1	NA	CASSQVGGNIQYF	TGCGCCAGCAGCCAAGTCGGGGGAAACATTCAGTACTTC
TRBD1	TRBJ1-3	TRBV28	NA	CASSTGVRMGNTIYF	TGTGCCAGCAGTACAGGGGTCCGAATGGGAAACACCATATATTTT
TRBD2	TRBJ2-1	TRBV5-1	NA	CASSGGFSGRAFNEQFF	TGCGCCAGCAGCGGGGGGTTTAGCGGGAGGGCCTTCAATGAGCAGTTCTTC
TRBD1	TRBJ1-2	TRBV2	NA	CASSVGGAYGYTF	TGTGCCAGCAGTGTAGGGGGCGCTTATGGCTACACCTTC
TRBD2	TRBJ2-7	TRBV6-2/TRBV6-3	NA	CASSLGLAGPGVEQYF	TGTGCCAGCAGCCTGGGACTAGCGGGACCGGGCGTGGAGCAGTACTTC
TRBD1	TRBJ2-7	TRBV6-5	NA	CASSRPRRGLYEQYF	TGTGCCAGCAGCAGACCCCGCAGGGGGCTCTACGAGCAGTACTTC
TRBD1	TRBJ2-7	TRBV19	NA	CASKTGTGNSYEQYF	TGTGCCAGTAAGACGGGGACAGGGAATTCCTACGAGCAGTACTTC
NA	TRBJ2-1	TRBV10-1	NA	CASSKRAGTGYNEQFF	TGCGCCAGCAGTAAGCGGGCGGGAACGGGCTACAATGAGCAGTTCTTC
NA	TRBJ1-2	TRBV4-1	NA	CASSQGAFSNYGYTF	TGCGCCAGCAGCCAGGGGGCCTTTTCTAACTATGGCTACACCTTC
NA	TRBJ2-1	TRBV2	NA	CASLPGGRNEQFF	TGTGCCAGCCTCCCCGGGGGACGCAATGAGCAGTTCTTC
NA	TRBJ1-4	TRBV28	NA	CASSSPGVMNEKLFF	TGTGCCAGCAGTTCTCCGGGGGTGATGAATGAAAAACTGTTTTTT
NA	TRBJ1-6	TRBV19	NA	CASQPGTPGGNSPLHF	TGTGCCAGCCAGCCCGGGACACCGGGAGGCAATTCACCCCTCCACTTT
TRBD1	TRBJ2-5	TRBV10-3	NA	CATADRGLQTQYF	TGTGCCACCGCCGACAGGGGGTTGCAGACCCAGTACTTC
NA	TRBJ1-6	TRBV3-1/TRBV3-2	NA	CASSRSWAYYNSPLHF	TGTGCCAGCAGCCGATCCTGGGCCTATTATAATTCACCCCTCCACTTT